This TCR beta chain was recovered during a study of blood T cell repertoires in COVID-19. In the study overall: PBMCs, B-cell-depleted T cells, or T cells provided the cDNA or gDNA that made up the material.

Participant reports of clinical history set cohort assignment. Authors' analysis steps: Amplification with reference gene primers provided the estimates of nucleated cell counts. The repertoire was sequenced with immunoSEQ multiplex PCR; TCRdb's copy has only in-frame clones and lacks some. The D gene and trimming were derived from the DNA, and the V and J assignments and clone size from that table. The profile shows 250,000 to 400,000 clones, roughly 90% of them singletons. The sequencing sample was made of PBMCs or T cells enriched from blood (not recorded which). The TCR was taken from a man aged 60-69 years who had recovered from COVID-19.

In DNA, the CDR3 is TGTGCCAGCAGCGCCACGACTCGCCCTGAAGCTTTCTTT. It yields the protein CASSATTRPEAFF. This chain connects TRBV9 to TRBJ1-1; D not certain. V lost 3 bases, J lost 6 bases, and 12 bases lay in between. The CDR3 is 13 residues long. Looked up from germline, CDR1 is SGDLS and CDR2 is YYNGEE.